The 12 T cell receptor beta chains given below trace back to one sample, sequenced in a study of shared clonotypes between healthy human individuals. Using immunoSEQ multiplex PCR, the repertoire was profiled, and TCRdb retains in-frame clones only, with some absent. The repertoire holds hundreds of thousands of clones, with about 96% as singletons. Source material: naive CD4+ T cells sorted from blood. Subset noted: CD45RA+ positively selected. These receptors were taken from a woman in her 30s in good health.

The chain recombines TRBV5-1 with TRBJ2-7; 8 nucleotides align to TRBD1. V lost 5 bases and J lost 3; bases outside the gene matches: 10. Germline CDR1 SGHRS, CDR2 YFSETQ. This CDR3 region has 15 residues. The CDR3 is CASRTGTGLFYEQYF. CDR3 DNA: TGCGCCAGCAGAACCGGGACAGGACTGTTCTACGAGCAGTACTTC. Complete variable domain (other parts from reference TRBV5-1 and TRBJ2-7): KAGVTQTPRYLIKTRGQQVTLSCSPISGHRSVSWYQQTPGQGLQFLFEYFSETQRNKGNFPGRFSGRQFSNSRSEMNVSTLELGDSALYLCASRTGTGLFYEQYFGPGTRLTVT.

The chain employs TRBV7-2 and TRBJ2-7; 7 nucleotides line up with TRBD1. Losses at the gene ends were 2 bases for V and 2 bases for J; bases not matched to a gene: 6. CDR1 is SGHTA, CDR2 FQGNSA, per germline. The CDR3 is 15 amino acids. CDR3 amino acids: CASSLSWTGAYEQYF. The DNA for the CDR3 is TGTGCCAGCAGCTTATCATGGACAGGAGCCTACGAGCAGTACTTC.

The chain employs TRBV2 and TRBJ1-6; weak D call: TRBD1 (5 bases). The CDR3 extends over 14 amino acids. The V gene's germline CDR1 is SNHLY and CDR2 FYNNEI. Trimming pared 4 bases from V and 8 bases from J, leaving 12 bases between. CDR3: CASSASRVDSPLHF. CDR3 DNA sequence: TGTGCCAGCAGTGCGAGCAGGGTAGATTCACCCCTCCACTTT.

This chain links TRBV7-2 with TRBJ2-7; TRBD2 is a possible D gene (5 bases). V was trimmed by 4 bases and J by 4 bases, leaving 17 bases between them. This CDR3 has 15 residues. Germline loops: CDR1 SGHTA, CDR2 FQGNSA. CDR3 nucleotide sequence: TGTGCCAGCAGCTACCGTCCTGGACTTCCTTACGAGCAGTACTTC. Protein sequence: CASSYRPGLPYEQYF.

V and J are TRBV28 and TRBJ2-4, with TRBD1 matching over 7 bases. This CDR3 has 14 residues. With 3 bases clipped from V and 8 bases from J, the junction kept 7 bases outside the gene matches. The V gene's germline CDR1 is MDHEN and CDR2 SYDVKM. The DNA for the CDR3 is TGTGCCAGCAGTTTCAGACAGGGTCTCGACATTCAGTACTTC. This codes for CASSFRQGLDIQYF.

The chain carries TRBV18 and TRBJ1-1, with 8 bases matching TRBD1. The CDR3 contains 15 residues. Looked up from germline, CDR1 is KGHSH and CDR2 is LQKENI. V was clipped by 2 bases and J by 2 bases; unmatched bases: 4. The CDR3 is CASSPGTGFNTEAFF. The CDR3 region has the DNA TGTGCCAGCTCACCAGGGACAGGATTTAACACTGAAGCTTTCTTT.

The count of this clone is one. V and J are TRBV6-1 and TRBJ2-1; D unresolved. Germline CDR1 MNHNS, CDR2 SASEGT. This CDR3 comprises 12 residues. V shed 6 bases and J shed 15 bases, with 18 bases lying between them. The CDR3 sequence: CASSQVSWSVFF. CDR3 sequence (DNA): TGTGCCAGCAGCCAAGTCTCCTGGAGCGTGTTCTTC.

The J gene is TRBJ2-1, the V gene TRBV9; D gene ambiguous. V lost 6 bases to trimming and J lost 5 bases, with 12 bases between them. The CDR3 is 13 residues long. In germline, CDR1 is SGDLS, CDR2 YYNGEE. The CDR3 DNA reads TGTGCCAGCAAGTTCGGGCGGCACAATGAGCAGTTCTTC. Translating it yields CASKFGRHNEQFF.

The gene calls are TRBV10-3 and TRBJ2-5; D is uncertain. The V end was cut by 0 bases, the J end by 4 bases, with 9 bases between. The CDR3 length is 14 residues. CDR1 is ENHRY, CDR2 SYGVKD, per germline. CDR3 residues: CAISESSVSETQYF. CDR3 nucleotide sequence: TGTGCCATCAGTGAGTCGTCGGTTTCAGAGACCCAGTACTTC.

For the CDR3, the DNA is TGCGCCAGCAGCACCAACAGGGCCGGGTACGAGCAGTACTTC. Residues: CASSTNRAGYEQYF. The V call is TRBV5-1, the J call TRBJ2-7, with TRBD1 as a possible D gene (6 bases). V was pared by 4 bases and J by 4 bases, with 15 bases between. Germline CDR1 SGHRS, CDR2 YFSETQ. CDR3 length equals 14 residues. The full variable domain, rest sourced from reference TRBV5-1 and TRBJ2-7, is KAGVTQTPRYLIKTRGQQVTLSCSPISGHRSVSWYQQTPGQGLQFLFEYFSETQRNKGNFPGRFSGRQFSNSRSEMNVSTLELGDSALYLCASSTNRAGYEQYFGPGTRLTVT.

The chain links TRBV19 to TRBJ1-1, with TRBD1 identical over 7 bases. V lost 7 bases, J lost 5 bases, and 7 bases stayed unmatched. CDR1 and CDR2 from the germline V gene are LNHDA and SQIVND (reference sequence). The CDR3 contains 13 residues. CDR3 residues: CASNPTGDTEAFF. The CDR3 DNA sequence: TGTGCCAGTAATCCTACAGGGGATACTGAAGCTTTCTTT.

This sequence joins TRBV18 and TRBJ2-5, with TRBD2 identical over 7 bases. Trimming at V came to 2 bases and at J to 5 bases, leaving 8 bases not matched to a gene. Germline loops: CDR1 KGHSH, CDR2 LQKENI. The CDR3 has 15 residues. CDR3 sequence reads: CASSPEGGPVETQYF. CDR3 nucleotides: TGTGCCAGCTCACCAGAGGGAGGGCCGGTGGAGACCCAGTACTTC.